These 27 T cell receptor beta chains originate from one sample sequenced in a study of Graves' ophthalmopathy and Graves' hyperthyroidism. Amplified TCR beta CDR3 regions were obtained using RNA transcripts as template. RT-PCR with HTBI primers came first, then second-round multiplex PCR. TCRdb reanalysed the multiplex PCR reads using MiXCR and keeps one entry per CDR3 protein. Among more than 550,000 distinct CDR3 sequences listed, more than 40% were seen once. Sequenced: peripheral blood. These receptors all stem from an adult man with Graves' ophthalmopathy.

This clonotype was seen at least ten times. The chain couples TRBV9 to TRBJ2-6; D may be TRBD2 (5 bases). Trimming left V 0 bases short and J 1 base short, with 8 bases between. The CDR3 is made up of 16 amino acids. In germline, CDR1 is SGDLS, CDR2 YYNGEE. CDR3 region: CASSVGRRSGANVLTF. In nucleotides, the CDR3 is TGTGCCAGCAGCGTAGGGAGGCGGTCTGGGGCCAACGTCCTGACTTTC. Filled out from reference TRBV9 and TRBJ2-6, the complete variable domain reads DSGVTQTPKHLITATGQRVTLRCSPRSGDLSVYWYQQSLDQGLQFLIQYYNGEERAKGNILERFSAQQFPDLHSELNLSSLELGDSALYFCASSVGRRSGANVLTFGAGSRLTVL.

The chain links TRBV29-1 to TRBJ1-2; 7 bases line up with TRBD1. The germline gives CDR1 SQVTM, CDR2 ANQGSEA. V dropped 7 bases and J dropped 2; count of bases not matched to a gene: 10. The CDR3 runs to 14 residues. CDR3 in DNA: TGCAGCGCACGGGACAGTGAGTTAAACTATGGCTACACCTTC. This sequence encodes CSARDSELNYGYTF.

This clonotype was seen only a few times. Germline and junction disagree at one end, which may indicate a read error. The rearrangement uses TRBV12-3 or TRBV12-4 and TRBJ1-6; unclear D gene. The CDR3 runs 13 residues. The CDR3 spells CASSLRINSALHF. CDR3 DNA: TGTGCCAGCAGTTTGAGGATTAATTCAGCCCTCCACTTT.

This clonotype was recorded at least ten times. V gene TRBV10-3 combines with J gene TRBJ1-1, with 8 nucleotides matching TRBD1. CDR1 is ENHRY and CDR2 is SYGVKD in the germline V gene. The J segment lost 7 bases and the V segment lost 2 bases, leaving 9 bases of the junction unmatched. The CDR3 covers 15 residues. This CDR3 is CAISEARGPAGEAFF. In DNA, the CDR3 is TGTGCCATCAGTGAGGCCAGGGGGCCGGCCGGTGAAGCTTTCTTT.

The sample holds a few counts of this clonotype. The chain joins TRBV11-3 to TRBJ2-2, with D perhaps TRBD1 (6 bases). The germline V and J ends were trimmed by 6 bases and 7 bases, with 15 bases remaining between them. CDR1 SGHNT and CDR2 YENEEA come from the germline V gene. CDR3 length: 14 amino acids. The CDR3 DNA reads TGTGCCAGCAGTACTACAGGGTTGGGCGGGGAGCTGTTTTTT. Its translation is CASSTTGLGGELFF.

Notes on this clonotype: One base away lies a much larger clone, so this may be a sequencing read error. The V and J genes are TRBV19 and TRBJ2-2; the D gene is possibly TRBD1 (6 bases). Trimming stripped 5 bases from V and 3 bases from J, with 16 bases between. This CDR3 comprises 16 residues. Germline assignment: CDR1 LNHDA and CDR2 SQIVND (reference sequence). The CDR3 nucleotides read TGTGCCAGTAGTCGTTTGGACAGCTTAGACACCGGGGAGCTGTTTTTT. As protein: CASSRLDSLDTGELFF.

Many counts were recorded for this clonotype. The rearrangement links TRBV12-3 or TRBV12-4 to TRBJ1-2; the match to TRBD1 covers 10 bases. With 6 bases clipped from V and 5 bases from J, the junction kept 6 bases outside the gene matches. The CDR3 has 14 residues. CDR3 amino acids: CASSPGQGWYGYTF. Written as DNA, the CDR3 is TGTGCCAGCAGCCCGGGACAGGGGTGGTATGGCTACACCTTC.

This clonotype was picked up a small number of times. V gene TRBV20-1 combines with J gene TRBJ1-2; unclear D gene. Germline loops: CDR1 DFQATT, CDR2 SNEGSKA (reference sequence). The V gene lost 0 bases and the J gene lost 4 bases, with 9 bases spanning the gap. The CDR3 has 13 amino acids. CDR3 nucleotide sequence: TGCAGTGCTAGAGATATTACAGCCTATGGCTACACCTTC. It encodes CSARDITAYGYTF.

About this clonotype: This may come from a read error, since a much larger clone is one base off. This sequence joins TRBV19 and TRBJ1-2, with TRBD1 matching over 7 bases. CDR1 is LNHDA and CDR2 is SQIVND in the germline V gene (reference sequence). The CDR3 is 16 amino acids. The CDR3 nucleotides read TGTGCCAGTAGTATGGGGACAGTGACCGCTAACGATGGCTACACCTTC. Protein: CASSMGTVTANDGYTF.

In its sample, this clonotype was seen a few times. The V and J genes are TRBV10-3 and TRBJ2-2, with D perhaps assigned TRBD1 or TRBD2 (6 bases each). The ends were cut back, 10 bases at V and 4 bases at J, with 16 bases in the middle. Germline CDR1 reads ENHRY; CDR2 reads SYGVKD. The CDR3 is made up of 14 amino acids. This chain's CDR3 is CASKAEGGTGELFF. CDR3 in DNA: TGTGCCAGCAAAGCGGAGGGGGGCACCGGGGAGCTGTTTTTT.

This clonotype was counted many times. The chain is built from TRBV29-1 and TRBJ2-2; 9 nucleotides agree with TRBD1. This CDR3 comprises 15 residues. Germline V gives CDR1 SQVTM, CDR2 ANQGSEA. After removal of 4 bases from V and 8 bases from J, the junction contained 11 bases not matched to a gene. The CDR3 spells CSVGPRDRDFGELFF. DNA of the CDR3: TGCAGCGTTGGACCCCGGGACAGGGATTTTGGGGAGCTGTTTTTT.

This chain links TRBV4-1 with TRBJ2-7, with 10 bases identical to TRBD2. CDR1 is MGHRA and CDR2 is YSYEKL in the germline V gene. The CDR3 runs 15 residues. Losses at the gene ends were 2 bases for V and 7 bases for J; bases not matched to a gene: 8. CDR3 in DNA: TGCGCCAGCAGCCAACGAGCGGGGGGGCTGGGGGAGCAGTACTTC. As protein: CASSQRAGGLGEQYF.

In regard to this clonotype: A much larger clone differs from this one at a single base, so this may be a read error. V usage is TRBV11-2 and J usage is TRBJ2-5; 9 bases match TRBD2. Germline-derived CDR1 and CDR2 are SGHAT and FQNNGV. This CDR3 is 15 amino acids long. The CDR3 nucleotides read TGCGCCGGCAGCCAAATGACTAGCGGCGGGGAGACCCAGTACTTC. Its translation: CAGSQMTSGGETQYF.

This chain connects TRBV9 to TRBJ2-2, with D tentatively TRBD2 (5 bases). Trimming removed 3 bases at V and 6 bases at J, with 9 bases between. The germline V gene encodes CDR1 SGDLS and CDR2 YYNGEE. The CDR3 is 13 residues long. CDR3 sequence: CASSALRAGELFF. In DNA, the CDR3 is TGTGCCAGCAGCGCCCTGCGGGCCGGGGAGCTGTTTTTT.

The chain couples TRBV7-3 to TRBJ2-5; D might be TRBD2 (7 bases). The V gene's germline CDR1 is SGHTA and CDR2 FQGTGA. The CDR3 loop spans 17 amino acids. V was clipped by 5 bases and J by 0 bases, with 19 bases between them. CDR3 sequence (DNA): TGTGCCAGCAGCGTAGTCGCTGAGGGGGGGAACCAAGAGACCCAGTACTTC. Protein: CASSVVAEGGNQETQYF. Based on the CDR3 plus reference TRBV7-3 and TRBJ2-5, the full variable domain is GAGVSQTPSNKVTEKGKYVELRCDPISGHTALYWYRQSLGQGPEFLIYFQGTGAADDSGLPNDRFFAVRPEGSVSTLKIQRTERGDSAVYLCASSVVAEGGNQETQYFGPGTRLLVL.

This clonotype has a count of ten or more. The chain recombines TRBV7-9 with TRBJ1-5, with D unresolved. Germline V lookup: CDR1 SEHNR, CDR2 FQNEAQ (reference sequence). CDR3 length equals 14 residues. Deletions cut 5 bases from V and 4 bases from J, with 12 bases between. The CDR3 sequence is CASSQVAGNQPQHF. CDR3 nucleotide sequence: TGTGCCAGCAGCCAGGTGGCCGGGAATCAGCCCCAGCATTTT. Full variable domain (missing parts from reference TRBV7-9 and TRBJ1-5): DTGVSQNPRHKITKRGQNVTFRCDPISEHNRLYWYRQTLGQGPEFLTYFQNEAQLEKSRLLSDRFSAERPKGSFSTLEIQRTEQGDSAMYLCASSQVAGNQPQHFGDGTRLSIL.

This clonotype has a single count. The CDR3 protein is CSVDLGDTEAFF. The CDR3 nucleotides read TGCAGCGTTGATCTAGGCGACACTGAAGCTTTCTTT. V is TRBV29-1 and J is TRBJ1-1; D is unresolved. With 3 bases removed from V and 3 bases from J, the gap between germline ends came to 8 bases. The CDR3 is 12 amino acids. The germline CDR1 and CDR2 sequences are SQVTM and ANQGSEA.

A few counts support this clonotype. The gene calls are TRBV7-9 and TRBJ2-7; D call uncertain. V lost 5 bases and J 6 bases, leaving 14 bases between the germline ends. Germline V gene lookup returns CDR1 SEHNR and CDR2 FQNEAQ (reference sequence). The length of the CDR3 is 13 residues. CDR3 residues: CASSHLSGVEQYF. CDR3 in DNA: TGTGCCAGCAGCCACCTATCCGGTGTCGAGCAGTACTTC. Looking up the rest from reference TRBV7-9 and TRBJ2-7 gives the full variable domain: DTGVSQNPRHKITKRGQNVTFRCDPISEHNRLYWYRQTLGQGPEFLTYFQNEAQLEKSRLLSDRFSAERPKGSFSTLEIQRTEQGDSAMYLCASSHLSGVEQYFGPGTRLTVT.

This clonotype was recorded once. The chain employs TRBV10-3 and TRBJ1-1; TRBD1 agrees at 10 bases. Germline V gene sequence: CDR1 ENHRY, CDR2 SYGVKD. CDR3 length: 13 amino acids. Trimming took 7 bases from V and 6 from J; bases not matched to a gene: 5. This CDR3 reads CAINPGQGAEAFF. In nucleotides, the CDR3 is TGTGCCATCAACCCTGGACAGGGGGCTGAAGCTTTCTTT.

V usage is TRBV12-3 or TRBV12-4 and J usage is TRBJ1-5; D call uncertain. V lost 3 bases and J lost 1, with 25 bases in between. The CDR3 runs to 20 residues. CDR3 bases: TGTGCCAGCAGTTTTATTTCCCAGGTGCAGCCTGCGTACAGCAATCAGCCCCAGCATTTT. This codes for CASSFISQVQPAYSNQPQHF.

This clonotype showed up many times. The CDR3 is CASSPPGQWETQYF. CDR3 sequence (DNA): TGTGCCAGCAGTCCGCCCGGACAGTGGGAGACCCAGTACTTC. This sequence joins TRBV12-3 or TRBV12-4 and TRBJ2-5, with D perhaps TRBD1 (6 bases). V was shortened by 5 bases and J by 5 bases, with 15 bases between the two germline ends. The CDR3 is made up of 14 amino acids.

The chain combines TRBV10-3 with TRBJ1-1; D possibly corresponds to TRBD1 (6 bases). Trimming took off 10 bases at V and 1 base at J, with 22 bases between the two ends. The CDR3 sequence is 16 residues long. Germline assignment: CDR1 ENHRY and CDR2 SYGVKD. CDR3 coding DNA: TGTGCCAGCTCACCACACCAGGGGATGGAGAACACTGAAGCTTTCTTT. Protein: CASSPHQGMENTEAFF.

This clonotype has a count of ten or more. The chain is built from TRBV9 and TRBJ2-5; 7 bases align to TRBD2. The CDR3 sequence is 16 residues long. Germline values: CDR1 SGDLS, CDR2 YYNGEE. V shed 0 bases, J shed 4 bases, and the junction held 9 bases outside the gene matches. DNA of the CDR3: TGTGCCAGCAGCGTAGCTGGCCTAGCGGAATTAGAGACCCAGTACTTC. It codes for CASSVAGLAELETQYF.

This clonotype was picked up many times. The chain is built from TRBV19 and TRBJ2-5, with 9 bases fitting TRBD1. The V gene end was trimmed by 1 base and the J gene end by 4 bases; junction bases not matched to a gene: 4. The CDR3 consists of 15 residues. Per the germline V gene, CDR1 is LNHDA and CDR2 is SQIVND (reference sequence). As DNA, the CDR3 is TGTGCCAGTAGTATAGGTCCGGGACAGGGAGAGACCCAGTACTTC. Its translation: CASSIGPGQGETQYF.

This clonotype came up a few times. The chain has TRBV5-8 and TRBJ2-7, with TRBD1 identical over 8 bases. Germline CDR1 and CDR2: SGHTS and YDEGEE. Germline trimming cut 4 bases from V and 0 bases from J; bases unmatched to any gene: 24. The CDR3 totals 21 residues. CDR3 DNA: TGTGCCAGCAGCCAAGTTTTCGGACAGGGCCCACAGATGACCTTCTCCTACGAGCAGTACTTC. This codes for CASSQVFGQGPQMTFSYEQYF. Looking up the rest from reference TRBV5-8 and TRBJ2-7 gives the full variable domain: EAGVTQSPTHLIKTRGQQATLRCSPISGHTSVYWYQQALGLGLQFLLWYDEGEERNRGNFPPRFSGRQFPNYSSELNVNALELEDSALYLCASSQVFGQGPQMTFSYEQYFGPGTRLTVT.

This clonotype was seen at least ten times. The chain couples TRBV2 to TRBJ1-2, with D perhaps TRBD1 (5 bases). The germline V gene encodes CDR1 SNHLY and CDR2 FYNNEI. This CDR3 contains 13 residues. Trimming stripped 2 bases from V and 4 bases from J, with 8 bases between. This chain's CDR3 is CASSEWGVYGYTF. The CDR3 DNA reads as TGTGCCAGCAGTGAATGGGGGGTCTATGGCTACACCTTC.

V is TRBV20-1 and J is TRBJ1-3, with D unclear. The V end was cut by 3 bases, the J end by 8 bases, with 8 bases between. Germline V lookup: CDR1 DFQATT, CDR2 SNEGSKA (reference sequence). This CDR3 contains 11 residues. The CDR3 protein is CSASERDTIYF. The CDR3 DNA reads TGCAGTGCTAGTGAGCGGGACACCATATATTTT.